The next 22 T cell receptor beta chains were all read from a single sample in a study of OX40 agonist ivuxolimab in advanced cancers. TCRdb's table, derived via immunoSEQ multiplex PCR, lists solely in-frame clones and lacks some. The sample records around 68,000 clones, 70% to 90% being singletons. The sample was CD4+ or CD8+ T cells sorted from blood, taken in a trial of the OX40 agonist ivuxolimab. These receptors originate from an adult with an advanced solid tumor such as melanoma, head and neck, liver or kidney cancer.

The gene calls are TRBV10-2 and TRBJ2-7, with 10 bases aligning to TRBD2. CDR1 and CDR2 from the germline V gene are WSHSY and SAAADI. Germline trimming cut 8 bases from V and 6 bases from J; bases unmatched to any gene: 7. There are 13 residues in the CDR3. The CDR3 DNA sequence: TGCGCCAGCTGGTGGACTAGCGGTAGCGAGCAGTACTTC. Encoded protein: CASWWTSGSEQYF.

The chain couples TRBV28 to TRBJ1-1; no reliable D call. CDR1 is MDHEN, CDR2 SYDVKM, per germline. V lost 5 bases and J lost 6, with 16 bases in between. The CDR3 totals 14 residues. The CDR3 DNA sequence: TGTGCCAGCAGTCGCCCGGGCCCTGGGGCTGAAGCTTTCTTT. This gives the protein CASSRPGPGAEAFF.

The genes are TRBV6-6 and TRBJ2-5; 15 bases are shared with TRBD2. With the DNA end fitting TRBJ2-7 better, the J assignment may be wrong. CDR1 is MNHNY, CDR2 SVGAGI, per germline (reference sequence). The CDR3 has 15 residues. CDR3 amino acids: CASSWGLAGGYEQYF. In DNA, the CDR3 is TGTGCCAGCAGTTGGGGACTAGCGGGAGGATACGAGCAGTACTTC.

The rearrangement links TRBV5-1 to TRBJ1-4, with 7 bases aligning to TRBD1. The CDR3 consists of 15 residues. The germline gives CDR1 SGHRS, CDR2 YFSETQ. V was pared by 5 bases and J by 5 bases, with 9 bases of the junction left unmatched. The CDR3 DNA is TGCGCCAGCAGGGCGGGACAGAACGCAAATGAAAAACTGTTTTTT. This sequence encodes CASRAGQNANEKLFF.

The gene calls are TRBV6-6 and TRBJ2-7; 7 positions agree with TRBD1. Germline CDR1 MNHNY, CDR2 SVGAGI (reference sequence). Trimming removed 4 bases from V and 4 bases from J; junction bases left unmatched: 13. The CDR3 has 16 amino acids. The CDR3 region is CASSFSSTGFSYEQYF. For the CDR3, the DNA is TGTGCCAGCAGTTTTTCCTCGACAGGGTTTAGTTACGAGCAGTACTTC.

This rearrangement joins TRBV6-5 to TRBJ2-7; 7 positions agree with TRBD2. The CDR3 length is 11 residues. Unmatched junction bases numbered 0, after V lost 8 bases and J lost 2 bases. CDR1 and CDR2 (germline): MNHEY, SVGAGI. This chain's CDR3 is CASAGAYEQYF. CDR3 coding DNA: TGTGCCAGCGCGGGGGCCTACGAGCAGTACTTC.

V is TRBV15 and J is TRBJ1-5; 11 bases align to TRBD1. The V and J ends lost 1 base and 6 bases, in that order; junction bases with no gene match: 8. Germline V gives CDR1 LNHNV, CDR2 YYDKDF (reference sequence). The CDR3 length is 17 residues. The DNA of the CDR3 is TGTGCCACCAGCAGAGCCTCCTCCGGGACAGGGGGTCAGCCCCAGCATTTT. This encodes CATSRASSGTGGQPQHF.

The rearrangement uses TRBV28 and TRBJ2-1, with 9 bases identical to TRBD1. The CDR3 totals 15 residues. Germline V gives CDR1 MDHEN, CDR2 SYDVKM. J was trimmed by 4 bases and V by 3 bases; bases with no gene match: 4. The CDR3, as DNA: TGTGCCAGCAGTTTGGTACAGGGGGCTTACAATGAGCAGTTCTTC. Translation gives CASSLVQGAYNEQFF.

The chain joins TRBV6-5 to TRBJ1-1, with D tentatively TRBD1 (5 bases). The CDR3 sequence is 13 residues long. V dropped 2 bases and J dropped 7 bases, with 11 bases sitting between them. Germline lookup yields CDR1 MNHEY and CDR2 SVGAGI. CDR3 DNA sequence: TGTGCCAGCAGTTACCGCCGGAGGGGTGAAGCTTTCTTT. This gives the protein CASSYRRRGEAFF.

The V call is TRBV9, the J call TRBJ2-3; no definite D call. There are 15 residues in the CDR3. Between the trimmed V and J ends, which lost 0 bases and 0 bases, there was a span of 8 bases. Germline-derived CDR1 and CDR2 are SGDLS and YYNGEE. The CDR3 reads CASSVVGSSTDTQYF. CDR3 nucleotide sequence: TGTGCCAGCAGCGTAGTAGGGTCTAGCACAGATACGCAGTATTTT.

The V gene is TRBV28, the J gene TRBJ1-3, with a weak D call TRBD1 (6 bases). The V gene lost 6 bases and the J gene lost 0 bases, with 15 bases spanning the gap. The CDR3 covers 16 residues. CDR1 is MDHEN and CDR2 is SYDVKM in the germline V gene. The CDR3 DNA reads TGTGCCAGCAGCCCTCTTCAGGGGTTCTCTGGAAACACCATATATTTT. Translating gives CASSPLQGFSGNTIYF. The full variable domain, rest sourced from reference TRBV28 and TRBJ1-3, is DVKVTQSSRYLVKRTGEKVFLECVQDMDHENMFWYRQDPGLGLRLIYFSYDVKMKEKGDIPEGYSVSREKKERFSLILESASTNQTSMYLCASSPLQGFSGNTIYFGEGSWLTVV.

The chain is built from TRBV7-9 and TRBJ2-3; 9 nucleotides match TRBD2. Germline CDR1 and CDR2: SEHNR and FQNEAQ (reference sequence). The trim removed 0 bases at V and 6 bases at J, leaving 4 bases unmatched. This CDR3 has 15 residues. The DNA of the CDR3 is TGTGCCAGCAGCTTAGCGACTAGCGGTCCCGATACGCAGTATTTT. Translation: CASSLATSGPDTQYF.

CDR3 residues: CASSFIRTANGYTF. CDR3 DNA sequence: TGTGCCAGCAGCTTTATTCGGACAGCGAATGGCTACACCTTC. The rearrangement uses TRBV7-8 and TRBJ1-2, with D possibly matching TRBD1 (6 bases). The CDR3 runs 14 residues. With 3 bases removed from V and 6 bases from J, the gap between germline ends came to 14 bases. CDR1 SGHVS and CDR2 FQNEAQ come from the germline V gene.

In this sample, this clone turned up once. The genes are TRBV6-5 and TRBJ2-7; 8 positions match TRBD1. The CDR3 spans 14 residues. Germline trimming cut 5 bases from V and 3 bases from J; bases unmatched to any gene: 6. Germline values: CDR1 MNHEY, CDR2 SVGAGI. The CDR3 nucleotides are TGTGCCAGCAGTGACGGACAGGGATTCTACGAGCAGTACTTC. Amino acids: CASSDGQGFYEQYF.

CDR3 region: CASISRAGGGNNEQFF. CDR3 sequence (DNA): TGTGCCAGTATAAGTCGGGCGGGAGGAGGTAACAATGAGCAGTTCTTC. The chain links TRBV19 to TRBJ2-1; 8 bases match TRBD2. V dropped 7 bases and J dropped 5; count of bases not matched to a gene: 13. Germline V lookup: CDR1 LNHDA, CDR2 SQIVND (reference sequence). CDR3 length equals 16 residues.

J is TRBJ2-5 and V is TRBV5-4; the D gene could be TRBD1 or TRBD2 (5 bases each). The CDR3 contains 14 residues. The V end lost 3 bases, the J end lost 5 bases, and 14 bases lay between the germline ends. Germline CDR1 reads SGHNT; CDR2 reads YYREEE (reference sequence). The CDR3 DNA reads TGTGCCAGCAGCTGGGGACCTGACGGGGAGACCCAGTACTTC. It yields the protein CASSWGPDGETQYF.

The chain recombines TRBV29-1 with TRBJ2-7, with 10 nucleotides matching TRBD2. This CDR3 is 13 amino acids long. V lost 4 bases, J lost 9 bases, and 9 bases stayed unmatched. Germline V gives CDR1 SQVTM, CDR2 ANQGSEA. CDR3 in amino acids: CSVVVLAGERQYF. The CDR3 DNA follows: TGCAGCGTTGTTGTCCTAGCGGGAGAGAGGCAGTACTTC.

The chain combines TRBV4-1 with TRBJ1-1; D is perhaps TRBD1 (5 bases). Germline CDR1 MGHRA, CDR2 YSYEKL. The CDR3 totals 14 residues. Trimming cost V 4 bases and J 0 bases, with 9 bases left between them. The DNA of the CDR3 is TGCGCCAGCAGCCTACAGGAAATGAACACTGAAGCTTTCTTT. This gives the protein CASSLQEMNTEAFF.

This sequence joins TRBV28 and TRBJ2-3, with a tentative D call TRBD1 (6 bases). The V and J ends lost 1 base and 3 bases respectively, with 11 bases between them. Germline assignment: CDR1 MDHEN and CDR2 SYDVKM. The CDR3 spans 15 residues. As DNA, the CDR3 is TGTGCCAGCAGTTTATTGGACAGTGTAACAGATACGCAGTATTTT. Translating gives CASSLLDSVTDTQYF.

This chain joins TRBV7-2 and TRBJ2-7; unclear D gene. The CDR3 extends over 12 amino acids. The germline V gene has CDR1 SGHTA and CDR2 FQGNSA. V was shortened by 1 base and J by 7 bases, with 8 bases between the two germline ends. In DNA form, the CDR3 reads TGTGCCAGCAGCTTAGACTTCGGAGAGCAGTACTTC. This sequence encodes CASSLDFGEQYF.

The chain recombines TRBV4-2 with TRBJ1-2, with D maybe TRBD1 (5 bases). Germline V gives CDR1 LGHNA, CDR2 YNFKEQ. The CDR3 has 13 residues. The V end was cut by 1 base, the J end by 7 bases, with 10 bases between. CDR3 DNA sequence: TGTGCCAGCAGCCAAGTAGGGACGGGTGGCTACACCTTC. Translating it yields CASSQVGTGGYTF.

The CDR3 region is CASSITTGGDTGELFF. CDR3 coding DNA: TGCGCCAGCAGTATTACGACAGGGGGGGACACCGGGGAGCTGTTTTTT. The chain couples TRBV5-1 to TRBJ2-2, with 9 bases that match TRBD1. With 5 bases clipped from V and 3 bases from J, the junction kept 8 bases outside the gene matches. The V gene's germline CDR1 is SGHRS and CDR2 YFSETQ. CDR3 length: 16 residues.